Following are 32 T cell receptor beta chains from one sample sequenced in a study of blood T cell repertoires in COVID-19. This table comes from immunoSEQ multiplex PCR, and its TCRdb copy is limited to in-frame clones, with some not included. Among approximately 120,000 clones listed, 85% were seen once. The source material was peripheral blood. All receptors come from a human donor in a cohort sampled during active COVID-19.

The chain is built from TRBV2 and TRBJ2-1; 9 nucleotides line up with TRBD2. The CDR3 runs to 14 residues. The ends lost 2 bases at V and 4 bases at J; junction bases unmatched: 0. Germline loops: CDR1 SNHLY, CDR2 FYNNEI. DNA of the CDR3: TGTGCCAGCAGTGAACTAGCGGGATACAATGAGCAGTTCTTC. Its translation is CASSELAGYNEQFF. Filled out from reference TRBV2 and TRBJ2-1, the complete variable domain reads EPEVTQTPSHQVTQMGQEVILRCVPISNHLYFYWYRQILGQKVEFLVSFYNNEISEKSEIFDDQFSVERPDGSNFTLKIRSTKLEDSAMYFCASSELAGYNEQFFGPGTRLTVL.

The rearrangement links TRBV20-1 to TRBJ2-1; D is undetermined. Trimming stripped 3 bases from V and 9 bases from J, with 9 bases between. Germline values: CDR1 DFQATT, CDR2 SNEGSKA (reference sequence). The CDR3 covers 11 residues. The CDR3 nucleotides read TGCAGTGCTAGTGCAGGAAGTGAGCAGTTCTTC. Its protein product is CSASAGSEQFF.

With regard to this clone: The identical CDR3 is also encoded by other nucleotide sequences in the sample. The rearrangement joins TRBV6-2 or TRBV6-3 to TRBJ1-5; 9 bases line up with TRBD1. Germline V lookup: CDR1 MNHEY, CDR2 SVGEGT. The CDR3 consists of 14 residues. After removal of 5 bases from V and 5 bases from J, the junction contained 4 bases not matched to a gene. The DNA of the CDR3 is TGTGCCAGCAGTACGGACAGGGGATATCAGCCCCAGCATTTT. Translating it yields CASSTDRGYQPQHF.

The CDR3 DNA reads as TGTGCCTGCTCGGTGGGGGCCCTCTCTGGGGCCAACGTCCTGACTTTC. It codes for CACSVGALSGANVLTF. The chain joins TRBV30 to TRBJ2-6; weak D call: TRBD1 (6 bases). The V and J ends lost 6 bases and 0 bases respectively, with 15 bases between them. Looked up from germline, CDR1 is GTSNPN and CDR2 is SVGIG (reference sequence). CDR3 length: 16 residues.

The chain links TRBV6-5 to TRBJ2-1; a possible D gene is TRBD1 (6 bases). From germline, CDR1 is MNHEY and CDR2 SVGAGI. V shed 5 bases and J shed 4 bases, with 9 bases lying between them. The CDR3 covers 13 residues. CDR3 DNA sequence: TGTGCCAGCAGTCACAGGGCTTACAATGAGCAGTTCTTC. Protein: CASSHRAYNEQFF.

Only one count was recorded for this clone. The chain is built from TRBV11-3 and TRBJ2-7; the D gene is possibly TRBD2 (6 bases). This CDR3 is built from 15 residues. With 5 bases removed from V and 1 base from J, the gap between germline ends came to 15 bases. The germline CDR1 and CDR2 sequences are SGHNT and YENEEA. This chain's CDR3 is CASSPDYWGSYEQYV. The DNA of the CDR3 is TGTGCCAGCAGCCCGGACTATTGGGGTTCCTACGAGCAGTACGTC.

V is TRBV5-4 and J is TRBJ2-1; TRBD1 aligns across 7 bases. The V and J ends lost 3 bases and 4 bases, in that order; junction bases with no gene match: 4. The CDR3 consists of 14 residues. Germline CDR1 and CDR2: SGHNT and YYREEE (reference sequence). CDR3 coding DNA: TGTGCCAGCAGCTCGGACAGGAGTTACAATGAGCAGTTCTTC. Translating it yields CASSSDRSYNEQFF.

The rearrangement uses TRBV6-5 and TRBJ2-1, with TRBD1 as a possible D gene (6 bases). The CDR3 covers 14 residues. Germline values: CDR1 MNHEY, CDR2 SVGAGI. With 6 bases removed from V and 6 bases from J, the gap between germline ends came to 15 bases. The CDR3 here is CASRQQGMINEQFF. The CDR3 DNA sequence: TGTGCCAGCAGGCAACAGGGAATGATCAATGAGCAGTTCTTC.

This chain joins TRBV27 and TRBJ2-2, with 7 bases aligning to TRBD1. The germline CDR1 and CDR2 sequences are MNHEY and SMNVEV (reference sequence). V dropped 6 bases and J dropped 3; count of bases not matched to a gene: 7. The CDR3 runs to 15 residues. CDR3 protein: CASSLRQGDTGELFF. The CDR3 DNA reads TGTGCCAGCAGCCTTAGACAGGGCGACACCGGGGAGCTGTTTTTT.

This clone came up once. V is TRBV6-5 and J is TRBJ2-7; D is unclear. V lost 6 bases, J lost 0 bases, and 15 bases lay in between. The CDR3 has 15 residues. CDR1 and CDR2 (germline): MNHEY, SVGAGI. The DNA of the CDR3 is TGTGCCAGCAGCTACGACTCCATGGGCTCCTACGAGCAGTACTTC. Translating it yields CASSYDSMGSYEQYF.

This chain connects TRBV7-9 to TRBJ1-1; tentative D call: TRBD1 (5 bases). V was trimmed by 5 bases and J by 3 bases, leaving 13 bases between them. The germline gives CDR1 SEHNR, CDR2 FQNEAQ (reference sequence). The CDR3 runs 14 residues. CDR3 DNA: TGTGCCAGCAGCCAGGGATTCAGGGACACTGAAGCTTTCTTT. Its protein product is CASSQGFRDTEAFF. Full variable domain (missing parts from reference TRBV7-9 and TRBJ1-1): DTGVSQNPRHKITKRGQNVTFRCDPISEHNRLYWYRQTLGQGPEFLTYFQNEAQLEKSRLLSDRFSAERPKGSFSTLEIQRTEQGDSAMYLCASSQGFRDTEAFFGQGTRLTVV.

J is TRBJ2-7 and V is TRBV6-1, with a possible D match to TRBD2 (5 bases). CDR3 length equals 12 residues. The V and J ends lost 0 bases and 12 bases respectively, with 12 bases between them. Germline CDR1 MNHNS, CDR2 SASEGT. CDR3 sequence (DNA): TGTGCCAGCAGTGAAGCAAAGGACTTAGCGTACTTC. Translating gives CASSEAKDLAYF.

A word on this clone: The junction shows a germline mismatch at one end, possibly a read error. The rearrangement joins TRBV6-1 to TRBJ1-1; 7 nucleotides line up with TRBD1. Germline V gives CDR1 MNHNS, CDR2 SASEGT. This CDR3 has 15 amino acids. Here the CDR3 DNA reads TGTGCCAGCAGGGAAGTAGGGGGCGAAAGTCCTGAAGCTTTCTTT. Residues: CASREVGGESPEAFF.

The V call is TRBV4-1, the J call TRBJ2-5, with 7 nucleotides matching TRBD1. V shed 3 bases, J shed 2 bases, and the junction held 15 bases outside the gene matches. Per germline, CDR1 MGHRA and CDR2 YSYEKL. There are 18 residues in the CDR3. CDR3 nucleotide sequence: TGCGCCAGCAGCCAGACATACCTGACAGGGAGTAGACAAGAGACCCAGTACTTC. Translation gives CASSQTYLTGSRQETQYF.

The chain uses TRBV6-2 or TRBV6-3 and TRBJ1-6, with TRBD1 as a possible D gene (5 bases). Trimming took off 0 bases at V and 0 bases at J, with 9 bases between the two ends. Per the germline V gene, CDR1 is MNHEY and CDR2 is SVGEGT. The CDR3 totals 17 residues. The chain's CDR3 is CASSYSRQSSYNSPLHF. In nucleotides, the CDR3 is TGTGCCAGCAGTTACTCGCGACAGAGCTCCTATAATTCACCCCTCCACTTT.

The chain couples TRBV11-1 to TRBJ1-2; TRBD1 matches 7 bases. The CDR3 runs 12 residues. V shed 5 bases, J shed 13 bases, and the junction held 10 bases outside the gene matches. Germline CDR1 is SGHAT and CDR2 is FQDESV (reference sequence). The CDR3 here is CASSLRTGGVTF. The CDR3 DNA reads TGTGCCAGCAGCCTCCGGACAGGCGGGGTCACCTTC.

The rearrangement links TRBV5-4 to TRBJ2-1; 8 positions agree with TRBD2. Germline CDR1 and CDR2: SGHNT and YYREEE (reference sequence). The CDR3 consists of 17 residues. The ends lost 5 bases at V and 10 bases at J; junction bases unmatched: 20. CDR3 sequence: CASSKDPGTSKVGEQFF. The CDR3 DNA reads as TGTGCCAGCAGTAAAGACCCCGGGACTAGTAAGGTTGGCGAGCAGTTCTTC.

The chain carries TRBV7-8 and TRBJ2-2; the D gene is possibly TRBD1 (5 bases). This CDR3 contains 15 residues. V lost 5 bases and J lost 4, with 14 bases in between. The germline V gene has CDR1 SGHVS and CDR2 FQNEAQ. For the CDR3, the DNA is TGTGCCAGCAGCCAAGGCCAGGGCCGCACCGGGGAGCTGTTTTTT. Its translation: CASSQGQGRTGELFF. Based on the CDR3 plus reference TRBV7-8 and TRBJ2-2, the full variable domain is GAGVSQSPRYKVAKRGQDVALRCDPISGHVSLFWYQQALGQGPEFLTYFQNEAQLDKSGLPSDRFFAERPEGSVSTLKIQRTQQEDSAVYLCASSQGQGRTGELFFGEGSRLTVL.

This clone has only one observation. This CDR3 reads CASSLGQSYEQYV. DNA for the CDR3: TGCGCCAGCAGCTTGGGACAGTCCTACGAGCAGTACGTC. The chain links TRBV5-1 to TRBJ2-7; possible D gene TRBD1, 5 bases. Germline V gives CDR1 SGHRS, CDR2 YFSETQ. CDR3 length equals 13 residues. Trimming removed 0 bases from V and 1 base from J, with 5 bases in between.

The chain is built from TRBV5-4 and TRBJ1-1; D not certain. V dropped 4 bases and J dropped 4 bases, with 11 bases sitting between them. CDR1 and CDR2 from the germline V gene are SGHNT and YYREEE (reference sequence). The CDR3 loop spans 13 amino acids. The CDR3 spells CASSAGGSTEAFF. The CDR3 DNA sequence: TGTGCCAGCAGCGCGGGAGGAAGCACTGAAGCTTTCTTT.

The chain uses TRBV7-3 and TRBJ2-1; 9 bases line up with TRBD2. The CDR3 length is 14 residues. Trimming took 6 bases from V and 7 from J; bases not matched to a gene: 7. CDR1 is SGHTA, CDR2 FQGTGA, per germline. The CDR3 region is CASRRGGASNEQFF. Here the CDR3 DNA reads TGTGCCAGCAGGCGCGGGGGGGCCTCAAATGAGCAGTTCTTC.

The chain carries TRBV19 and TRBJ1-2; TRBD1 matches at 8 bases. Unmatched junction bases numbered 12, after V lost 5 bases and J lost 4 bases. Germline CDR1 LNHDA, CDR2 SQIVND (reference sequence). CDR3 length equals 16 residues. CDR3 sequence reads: CASSPTGTGGVYGYTF. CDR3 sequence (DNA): TGTGCCAGTAGTCCGACCGGGACAGGAGGAGTCTATGGCTACACCTTC.

This chain's CDR3 is CASSQDRSGEVSGNTIYF. Written as DNA, the CDR3 is TGTGCCAGCAGCCAAGATCGTTCAGGCGAAGTCTCTGGAAACACCATATATTTT. The rearrangement links TRBV3-1 (or the pseudogene TRBV3-2) to TRBJ1-3; D gene uncertain. The CDR3 is 18 residues long. In germline, CDR1 is LGHDT, CDR2 YNNKEL (reference sequence). Trimming removed 0 bases from V and 0 bases from J, with 15 bases in between.

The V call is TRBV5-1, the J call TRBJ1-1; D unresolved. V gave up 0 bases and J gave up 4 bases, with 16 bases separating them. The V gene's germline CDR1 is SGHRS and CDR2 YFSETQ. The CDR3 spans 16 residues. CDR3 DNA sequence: TGCGCCAGCAGCTTGGGTGGGGAGGGCGGCGGCACTGAAGCTTTCTTT. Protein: CASSLGGEGGGTEAFF.

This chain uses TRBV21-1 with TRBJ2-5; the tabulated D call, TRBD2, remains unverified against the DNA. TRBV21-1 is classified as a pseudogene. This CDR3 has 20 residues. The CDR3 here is CASSKAAHLGLAVYQETQYF. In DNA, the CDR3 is TGTGCCAGCAGCAAAGCCGCCCACCTAGGACTAGCGGTATACCAAGAGACCCAGTACTTC.

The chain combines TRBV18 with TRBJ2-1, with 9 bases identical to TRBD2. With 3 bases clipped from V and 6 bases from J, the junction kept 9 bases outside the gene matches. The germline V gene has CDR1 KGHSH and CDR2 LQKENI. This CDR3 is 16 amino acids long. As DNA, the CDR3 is TGTGCCAGCTCACCCCTGGCGGGAGGGCCGGTCAATGAGCAGTTCTTC. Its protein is CASSPLAGGPVNEQFF.

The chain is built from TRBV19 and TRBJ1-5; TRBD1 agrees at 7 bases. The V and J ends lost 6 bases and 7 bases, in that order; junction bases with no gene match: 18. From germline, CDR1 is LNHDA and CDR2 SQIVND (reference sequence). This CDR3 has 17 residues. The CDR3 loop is CASSKGAGTVLDQPQHF. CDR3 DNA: TGTGCCAGTAGCAAGGGGGCCGGGACAGTTCTCGACCAGCCCCAGCATTTT.

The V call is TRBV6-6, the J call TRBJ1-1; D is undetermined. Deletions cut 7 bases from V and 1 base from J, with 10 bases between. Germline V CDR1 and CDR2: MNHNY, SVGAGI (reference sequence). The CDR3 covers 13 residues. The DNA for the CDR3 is TGTGCCAGCACCAGGACTGCGAACACTGAAGCTTTCTTT. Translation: CASTRTANTEAFF.

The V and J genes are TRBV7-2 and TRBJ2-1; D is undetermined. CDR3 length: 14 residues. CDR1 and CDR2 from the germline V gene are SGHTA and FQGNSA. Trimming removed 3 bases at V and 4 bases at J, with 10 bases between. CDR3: CASSLGQNYNEQFF. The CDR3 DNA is TGTGCCAGCAGCTTGGGCCAGAATTACAATGAGCAGTTCTTC. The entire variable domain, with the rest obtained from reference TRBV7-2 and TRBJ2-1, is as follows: GAGVSQSPSNKVTEKGKDVELRCDPISGHTALYWYRQSLGQGLEFLIYFQGNSAPDKSGLPSDRFSAERTGGSVSTLTIQRTQQEDSAVYLCASSLGQNYNEQFFGPGTRLTVL.

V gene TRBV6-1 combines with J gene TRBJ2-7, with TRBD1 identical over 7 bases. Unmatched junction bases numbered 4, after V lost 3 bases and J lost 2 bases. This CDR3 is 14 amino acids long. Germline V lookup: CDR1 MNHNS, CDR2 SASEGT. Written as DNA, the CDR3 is TGTGCCAGCAGTGATCTAGGGGGCCCCTACGAGCAGTACGTC. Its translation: CASSDLGGPYEQYV.

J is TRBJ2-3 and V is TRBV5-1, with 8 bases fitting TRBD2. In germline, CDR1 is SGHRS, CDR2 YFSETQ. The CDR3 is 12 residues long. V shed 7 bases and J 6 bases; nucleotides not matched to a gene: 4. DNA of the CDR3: TGCGCCAGCGTTAGCGGGGATGATACGCAGTATTTT. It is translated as CASVSGDDTQYF.

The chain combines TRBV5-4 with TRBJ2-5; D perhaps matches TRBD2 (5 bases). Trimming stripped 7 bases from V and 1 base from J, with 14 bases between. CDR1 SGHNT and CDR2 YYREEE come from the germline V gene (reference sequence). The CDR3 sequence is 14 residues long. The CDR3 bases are TGTGCCAGCTCCTTGGGGAGCAGCCAAGAGACCCAGTACTTC. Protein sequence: CASSLGSSQETQYF.